This T cell receptor (beta chain) is from a study of neoadjuvant anti-PD-1 for oral cavity cancer. The V gene's germline CDR1 is SGHVS and CDR2 FQNEAQ. V lost 0 bases to trimming and J lost 5 bases, with 7 bases between them. The CDR3 sequence is 13 residues long. TCRdb keeps only in-frame clones here, not all; method: immunoSEQ multiplex PCR. The sample lists around 5,000 clones; around 60% were seen once. As to time point: after neoadjuvant nivolumab, at surgical resection. These oral cavity squamous cell carcinomas were HPV-negative and locally advanced. The chain employs TRBV7-8 and TRBJ1-1; D is unclear. This clonotype was sampled from a person between 40 and 85 years old with oral cavity squamous cell carcinoma. Sequencing used tumor tissue, obtained after nivolumab (anti-PD-1) treatment. In DNA, the CDR3 is TGTGCCAGCAGCTTAGCGCCGGGAACTGAAGCTTTCTTT. Translating gives CASSLAPGTEAFF.